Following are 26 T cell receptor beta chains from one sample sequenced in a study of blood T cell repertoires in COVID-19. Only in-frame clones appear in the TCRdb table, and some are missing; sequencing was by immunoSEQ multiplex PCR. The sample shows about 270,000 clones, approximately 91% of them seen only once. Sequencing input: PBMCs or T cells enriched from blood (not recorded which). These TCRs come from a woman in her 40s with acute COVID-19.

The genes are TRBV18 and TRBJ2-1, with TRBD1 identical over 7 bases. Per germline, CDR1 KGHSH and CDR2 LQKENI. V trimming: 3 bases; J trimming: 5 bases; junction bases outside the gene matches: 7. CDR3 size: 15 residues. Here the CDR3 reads CASSPRRTGDNEQFF. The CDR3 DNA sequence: TGTGCCAGCTCACCTCGTCGGACAGGCGACAATGAGCAGTTCTTC.

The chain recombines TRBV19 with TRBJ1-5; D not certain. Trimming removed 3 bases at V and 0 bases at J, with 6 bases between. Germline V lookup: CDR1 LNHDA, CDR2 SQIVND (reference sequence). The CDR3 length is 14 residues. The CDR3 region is CASSMRNSNQPQHF. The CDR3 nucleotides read TGTGCCAGTAGTATGAGGAATAGCAATCAGCCCCAGCATTTT.

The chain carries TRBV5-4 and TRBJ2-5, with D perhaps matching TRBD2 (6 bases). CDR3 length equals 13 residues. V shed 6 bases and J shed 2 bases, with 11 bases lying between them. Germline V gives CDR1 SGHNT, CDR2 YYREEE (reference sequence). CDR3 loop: CASTGTEQETQYF. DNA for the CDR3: TGTGCCAGCACCGGGACTGAGCAAGAGACCCAGTACTTC.

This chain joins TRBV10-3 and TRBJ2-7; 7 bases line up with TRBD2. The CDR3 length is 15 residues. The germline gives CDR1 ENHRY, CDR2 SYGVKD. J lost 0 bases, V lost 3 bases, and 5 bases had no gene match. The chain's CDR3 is CAISESRTSSYEQYF. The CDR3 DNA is TGTGCCATCAGTGAATCCCGGACTAGCTCCTACGAGCAGTACTTC.

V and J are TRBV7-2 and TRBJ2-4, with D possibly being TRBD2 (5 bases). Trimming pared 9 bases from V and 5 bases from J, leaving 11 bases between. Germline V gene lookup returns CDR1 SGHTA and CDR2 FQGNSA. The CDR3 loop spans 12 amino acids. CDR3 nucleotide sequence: TGTGCCAGTGGGCGGCGGGAAAACATTCAGTACTTC. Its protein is CASGRRENIQYF. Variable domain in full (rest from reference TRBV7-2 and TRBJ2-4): GAGVSQSPSNKVTEKGKDVELRCDPISGHTALYWYRQSLGQGLEFLIYFQGNSAPDKSGLPSDRFSAERTGGSVSTLTIQRTQQEDSAVYLCASGRRENIQYFGAGTRLSVL.

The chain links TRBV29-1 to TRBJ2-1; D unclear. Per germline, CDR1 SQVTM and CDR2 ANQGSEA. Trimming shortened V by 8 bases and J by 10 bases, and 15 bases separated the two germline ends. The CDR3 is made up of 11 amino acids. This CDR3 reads CSSRLDQEQFF. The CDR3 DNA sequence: TGCAGCAGCCGACTTGATCAGGAGCAGTTCTTC.

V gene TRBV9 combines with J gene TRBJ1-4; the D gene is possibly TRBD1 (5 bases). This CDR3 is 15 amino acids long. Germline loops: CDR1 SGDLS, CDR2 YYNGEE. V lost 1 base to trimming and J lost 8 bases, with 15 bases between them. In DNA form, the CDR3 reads TGTGCCAGCAGCGTATCCCAGGGAAAATGGGAAAAACTGTTTTTT. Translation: CASSVSQGKWEKLFF.

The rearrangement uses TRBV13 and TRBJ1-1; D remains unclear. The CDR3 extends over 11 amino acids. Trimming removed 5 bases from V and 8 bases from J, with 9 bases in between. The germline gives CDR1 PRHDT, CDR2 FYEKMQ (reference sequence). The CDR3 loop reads CASSQAVEAFF. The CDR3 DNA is TGTGCCAGCAGCCAAGCCGTAGAAGCTTTCTTT.

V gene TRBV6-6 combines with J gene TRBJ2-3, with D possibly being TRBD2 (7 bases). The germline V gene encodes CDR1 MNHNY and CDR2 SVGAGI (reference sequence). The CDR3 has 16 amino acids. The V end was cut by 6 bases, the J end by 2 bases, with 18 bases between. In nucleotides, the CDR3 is TGTGCCAGCAGACCCCCCGGGGGGCGATCCACAGATACGCAGTATTTT. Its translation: CASRPPGGRSTDTQYF.

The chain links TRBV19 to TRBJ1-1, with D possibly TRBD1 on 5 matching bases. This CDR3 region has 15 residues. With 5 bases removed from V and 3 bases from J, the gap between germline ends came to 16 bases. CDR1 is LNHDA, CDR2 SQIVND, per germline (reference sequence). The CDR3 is CASSSGLFGDTEAFF. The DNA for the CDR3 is TGTGCCAGTAGTTCAGGGTTGTTTGGCGACACTGAAGCTTTCTTT.

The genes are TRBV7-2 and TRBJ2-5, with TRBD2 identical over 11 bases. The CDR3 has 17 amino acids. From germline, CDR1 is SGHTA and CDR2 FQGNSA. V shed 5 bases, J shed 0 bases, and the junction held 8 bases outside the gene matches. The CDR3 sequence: CASSRSSSGRYQETQYF. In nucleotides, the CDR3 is TGTGCCAGCAGCCGCTCTTCTAGCGGGAGGTACCAAGAGACCCAGTACTTC. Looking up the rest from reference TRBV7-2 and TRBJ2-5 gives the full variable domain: GAGVSQSPSNKVTEKGKDVELRCDPISGHTALYWYRQSLGQGLEFLIYFQGNSAPDKSGLPSDRFSAERTGGSVSTLTIQRTQQEDSAVYLCASSRSSSGRYQETQYFGPGTRLLVL.

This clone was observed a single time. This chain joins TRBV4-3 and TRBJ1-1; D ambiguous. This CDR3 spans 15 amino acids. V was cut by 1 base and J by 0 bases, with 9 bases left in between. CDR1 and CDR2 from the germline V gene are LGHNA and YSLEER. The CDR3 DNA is TGCGCCAGCAGCCAAGGGGCCACGATGAACACTGAAGCTTTCTTT. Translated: CASSQGATMNTEAFF.

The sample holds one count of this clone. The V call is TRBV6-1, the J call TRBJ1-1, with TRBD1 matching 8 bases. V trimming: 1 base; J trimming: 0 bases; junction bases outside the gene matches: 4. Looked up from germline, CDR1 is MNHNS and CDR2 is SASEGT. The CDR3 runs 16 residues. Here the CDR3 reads CASSEGTGSMNTEAFF. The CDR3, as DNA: TGTGCCAGCAGTGAAGGGACAGGGAGTATGAACACTGAAGCTTTCTTT.

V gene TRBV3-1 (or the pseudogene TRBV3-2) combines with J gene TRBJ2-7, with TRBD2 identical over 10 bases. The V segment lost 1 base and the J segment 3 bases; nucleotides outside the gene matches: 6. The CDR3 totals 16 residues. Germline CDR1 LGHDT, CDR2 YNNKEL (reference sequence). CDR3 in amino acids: CASSQGDSGRDYEQYF. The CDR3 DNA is TGTGCCAGCAGCCAAGGAGACAGCGGGAGGGACTACGAGCAGTACTTC.

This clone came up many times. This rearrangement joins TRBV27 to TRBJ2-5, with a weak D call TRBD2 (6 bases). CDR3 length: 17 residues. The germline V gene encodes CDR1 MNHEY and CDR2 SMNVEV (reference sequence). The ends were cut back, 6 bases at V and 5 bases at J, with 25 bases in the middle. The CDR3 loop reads CASSRRGFRGGGETQYF. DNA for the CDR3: TGTGCCAGCAGCCGAAGGGGATTCCGGGGAGGTGGCGAGACCCAGTACTTC.

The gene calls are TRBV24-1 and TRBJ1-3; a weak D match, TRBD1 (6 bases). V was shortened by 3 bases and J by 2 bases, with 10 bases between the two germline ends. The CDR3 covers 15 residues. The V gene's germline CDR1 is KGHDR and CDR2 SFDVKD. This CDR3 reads CATSDTRDTGNTIYF. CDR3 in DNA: TGTGCCACCAGTGATACCAGGGACACTGGAAACACCATATATTTT.

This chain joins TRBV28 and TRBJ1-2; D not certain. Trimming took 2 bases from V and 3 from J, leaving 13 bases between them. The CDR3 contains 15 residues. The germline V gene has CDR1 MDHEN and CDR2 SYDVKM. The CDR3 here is CASSLPGLDHYGYTF. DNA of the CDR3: TGTGCCAGCAGTTTACCAGGACTCGACCACTATGGCTACACCTTC.

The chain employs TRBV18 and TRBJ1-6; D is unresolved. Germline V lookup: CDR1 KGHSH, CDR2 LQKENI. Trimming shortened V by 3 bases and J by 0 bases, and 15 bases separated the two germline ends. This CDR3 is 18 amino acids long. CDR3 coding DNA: TGTGCCAGCTCACCCCGTGATGTCCTGAGCTCCTATAATTCACCCCTCCACTTT. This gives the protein CASSPRDVLSSYNSPLHF. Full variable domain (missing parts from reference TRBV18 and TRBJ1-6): NAGVMQNPRHLVRRRGQEARLRCSPMKGHSHVYWYRQLPEEGLKFMVYLQKENIIDESGMPKERFSAEFPKEGPSILRIQQVVRGDSAAYFCASSPRDVLSSYNSPLHFGNGTRLTVT.

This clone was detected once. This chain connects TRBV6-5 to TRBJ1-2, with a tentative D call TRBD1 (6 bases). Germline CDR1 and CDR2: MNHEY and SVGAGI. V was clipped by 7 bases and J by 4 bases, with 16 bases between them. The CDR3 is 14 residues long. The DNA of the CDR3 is TGTGCCAGCAACCTACCTTCAGGGGTCTATGGCTACACCTTC. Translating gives CASNLPSGVYGYTF.

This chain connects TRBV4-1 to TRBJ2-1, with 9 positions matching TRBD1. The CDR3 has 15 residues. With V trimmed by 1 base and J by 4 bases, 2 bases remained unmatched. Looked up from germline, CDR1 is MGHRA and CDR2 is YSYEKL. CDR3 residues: CASSQAGQGYNEQFF. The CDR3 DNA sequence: TGCGCCAGCAGCCAAGCAGGACAGGGGTACAATGAGCAGTTCTTC.

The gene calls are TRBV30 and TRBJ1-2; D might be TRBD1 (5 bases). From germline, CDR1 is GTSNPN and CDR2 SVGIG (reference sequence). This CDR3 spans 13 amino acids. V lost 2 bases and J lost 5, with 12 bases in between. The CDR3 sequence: CAWSSRVGYGYTF. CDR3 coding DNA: TGTGCCTGGAGTTCCAGGGTGGGGTATGGCTACACCTTC.

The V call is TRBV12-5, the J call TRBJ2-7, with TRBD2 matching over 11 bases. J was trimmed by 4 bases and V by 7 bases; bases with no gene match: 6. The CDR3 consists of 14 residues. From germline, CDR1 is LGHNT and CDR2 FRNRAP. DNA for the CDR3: TGTGCTAGTGCTGTTAGCGGGGGGGTATACGAGCAGTACTTC. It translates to CASAVSGGVYEQYF.

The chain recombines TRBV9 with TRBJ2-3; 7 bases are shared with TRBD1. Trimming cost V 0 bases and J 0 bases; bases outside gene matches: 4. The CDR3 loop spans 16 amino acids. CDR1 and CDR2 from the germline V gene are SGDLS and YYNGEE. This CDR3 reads CASSVEGQVSTDTQYF. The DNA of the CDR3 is TGTGCCAGCAGCGTAGAAGGACAGGTGAGCACAGATACGCAGTATTTT.

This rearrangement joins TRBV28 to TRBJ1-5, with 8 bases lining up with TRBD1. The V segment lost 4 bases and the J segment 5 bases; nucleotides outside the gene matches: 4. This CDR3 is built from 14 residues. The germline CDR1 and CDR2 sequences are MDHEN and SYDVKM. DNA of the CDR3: TGTGCCAGCAGTTCCAGGACAGGGTATCAGCCCCAGCATTTT. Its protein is CASSSRTGYQPQHF.

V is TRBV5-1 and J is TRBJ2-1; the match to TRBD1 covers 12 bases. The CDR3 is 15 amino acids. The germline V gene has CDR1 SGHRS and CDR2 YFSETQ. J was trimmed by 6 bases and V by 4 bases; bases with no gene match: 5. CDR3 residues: CASSTGTGGVNEQFF. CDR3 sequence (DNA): TGCGCCAGCAGCACCGGGACAGGGGGCGTCAATGAGCAGTTCTTC.

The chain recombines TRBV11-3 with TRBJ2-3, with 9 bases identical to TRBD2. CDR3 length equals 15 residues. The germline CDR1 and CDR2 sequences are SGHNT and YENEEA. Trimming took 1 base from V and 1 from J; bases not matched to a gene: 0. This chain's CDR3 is CASSLGGGGTDTQYF. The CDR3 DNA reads TGTGCCAGCAGCTTAGGCGGGGGGGGCACAGATACGCAGTATTTT.